The text below deals with one T cell receptor (beta chain). This sample stems from a study of identical twins. Template switching added a universal primer site, and cDNA bore unique molecular identifiers. TCRdb recomputed calls from the 5' RACE reads with MiXCR, one row per CDR3 protein. The profile shows 420,000 or so distinct CDR3 sequences, around 18% of them singletons. The sample taken for sequencing was naive T cells sorted from blood. This clonotype was sampled from a man over 45 in good health.

This CDR3 is CASSSRDVVETQYF. The CDR3 DNA is TGTGCCAGCAGCTCCAGGGATGTTGTCGAGACCCAGTACTTC. V gene TRBV14 combines with J gene TRBJ2-5; TRBD1 might be the D (5 bases). The CDR3 is 14 amino acids. CDR1 and CDR2 from the germline V gene are SGHDN and FVKESK. V was shortened by 5 bases and J by 5 bases, with 15 bases between the two germline ends.